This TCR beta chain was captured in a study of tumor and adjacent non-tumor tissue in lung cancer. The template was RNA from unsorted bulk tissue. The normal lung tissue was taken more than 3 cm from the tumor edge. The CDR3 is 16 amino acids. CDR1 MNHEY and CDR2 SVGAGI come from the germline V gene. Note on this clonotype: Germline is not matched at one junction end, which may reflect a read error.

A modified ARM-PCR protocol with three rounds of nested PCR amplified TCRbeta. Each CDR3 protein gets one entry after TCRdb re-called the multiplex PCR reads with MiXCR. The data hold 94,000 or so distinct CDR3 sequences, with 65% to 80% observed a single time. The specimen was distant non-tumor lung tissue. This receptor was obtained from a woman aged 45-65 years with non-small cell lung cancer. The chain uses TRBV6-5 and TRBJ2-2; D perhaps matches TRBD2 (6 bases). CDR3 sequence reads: CASSPHRTANTRELSF. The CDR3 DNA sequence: TGTGCCAGCAGTCCCCATAGGACCGCGAATACCCGGGAGCTGTCTTTC.